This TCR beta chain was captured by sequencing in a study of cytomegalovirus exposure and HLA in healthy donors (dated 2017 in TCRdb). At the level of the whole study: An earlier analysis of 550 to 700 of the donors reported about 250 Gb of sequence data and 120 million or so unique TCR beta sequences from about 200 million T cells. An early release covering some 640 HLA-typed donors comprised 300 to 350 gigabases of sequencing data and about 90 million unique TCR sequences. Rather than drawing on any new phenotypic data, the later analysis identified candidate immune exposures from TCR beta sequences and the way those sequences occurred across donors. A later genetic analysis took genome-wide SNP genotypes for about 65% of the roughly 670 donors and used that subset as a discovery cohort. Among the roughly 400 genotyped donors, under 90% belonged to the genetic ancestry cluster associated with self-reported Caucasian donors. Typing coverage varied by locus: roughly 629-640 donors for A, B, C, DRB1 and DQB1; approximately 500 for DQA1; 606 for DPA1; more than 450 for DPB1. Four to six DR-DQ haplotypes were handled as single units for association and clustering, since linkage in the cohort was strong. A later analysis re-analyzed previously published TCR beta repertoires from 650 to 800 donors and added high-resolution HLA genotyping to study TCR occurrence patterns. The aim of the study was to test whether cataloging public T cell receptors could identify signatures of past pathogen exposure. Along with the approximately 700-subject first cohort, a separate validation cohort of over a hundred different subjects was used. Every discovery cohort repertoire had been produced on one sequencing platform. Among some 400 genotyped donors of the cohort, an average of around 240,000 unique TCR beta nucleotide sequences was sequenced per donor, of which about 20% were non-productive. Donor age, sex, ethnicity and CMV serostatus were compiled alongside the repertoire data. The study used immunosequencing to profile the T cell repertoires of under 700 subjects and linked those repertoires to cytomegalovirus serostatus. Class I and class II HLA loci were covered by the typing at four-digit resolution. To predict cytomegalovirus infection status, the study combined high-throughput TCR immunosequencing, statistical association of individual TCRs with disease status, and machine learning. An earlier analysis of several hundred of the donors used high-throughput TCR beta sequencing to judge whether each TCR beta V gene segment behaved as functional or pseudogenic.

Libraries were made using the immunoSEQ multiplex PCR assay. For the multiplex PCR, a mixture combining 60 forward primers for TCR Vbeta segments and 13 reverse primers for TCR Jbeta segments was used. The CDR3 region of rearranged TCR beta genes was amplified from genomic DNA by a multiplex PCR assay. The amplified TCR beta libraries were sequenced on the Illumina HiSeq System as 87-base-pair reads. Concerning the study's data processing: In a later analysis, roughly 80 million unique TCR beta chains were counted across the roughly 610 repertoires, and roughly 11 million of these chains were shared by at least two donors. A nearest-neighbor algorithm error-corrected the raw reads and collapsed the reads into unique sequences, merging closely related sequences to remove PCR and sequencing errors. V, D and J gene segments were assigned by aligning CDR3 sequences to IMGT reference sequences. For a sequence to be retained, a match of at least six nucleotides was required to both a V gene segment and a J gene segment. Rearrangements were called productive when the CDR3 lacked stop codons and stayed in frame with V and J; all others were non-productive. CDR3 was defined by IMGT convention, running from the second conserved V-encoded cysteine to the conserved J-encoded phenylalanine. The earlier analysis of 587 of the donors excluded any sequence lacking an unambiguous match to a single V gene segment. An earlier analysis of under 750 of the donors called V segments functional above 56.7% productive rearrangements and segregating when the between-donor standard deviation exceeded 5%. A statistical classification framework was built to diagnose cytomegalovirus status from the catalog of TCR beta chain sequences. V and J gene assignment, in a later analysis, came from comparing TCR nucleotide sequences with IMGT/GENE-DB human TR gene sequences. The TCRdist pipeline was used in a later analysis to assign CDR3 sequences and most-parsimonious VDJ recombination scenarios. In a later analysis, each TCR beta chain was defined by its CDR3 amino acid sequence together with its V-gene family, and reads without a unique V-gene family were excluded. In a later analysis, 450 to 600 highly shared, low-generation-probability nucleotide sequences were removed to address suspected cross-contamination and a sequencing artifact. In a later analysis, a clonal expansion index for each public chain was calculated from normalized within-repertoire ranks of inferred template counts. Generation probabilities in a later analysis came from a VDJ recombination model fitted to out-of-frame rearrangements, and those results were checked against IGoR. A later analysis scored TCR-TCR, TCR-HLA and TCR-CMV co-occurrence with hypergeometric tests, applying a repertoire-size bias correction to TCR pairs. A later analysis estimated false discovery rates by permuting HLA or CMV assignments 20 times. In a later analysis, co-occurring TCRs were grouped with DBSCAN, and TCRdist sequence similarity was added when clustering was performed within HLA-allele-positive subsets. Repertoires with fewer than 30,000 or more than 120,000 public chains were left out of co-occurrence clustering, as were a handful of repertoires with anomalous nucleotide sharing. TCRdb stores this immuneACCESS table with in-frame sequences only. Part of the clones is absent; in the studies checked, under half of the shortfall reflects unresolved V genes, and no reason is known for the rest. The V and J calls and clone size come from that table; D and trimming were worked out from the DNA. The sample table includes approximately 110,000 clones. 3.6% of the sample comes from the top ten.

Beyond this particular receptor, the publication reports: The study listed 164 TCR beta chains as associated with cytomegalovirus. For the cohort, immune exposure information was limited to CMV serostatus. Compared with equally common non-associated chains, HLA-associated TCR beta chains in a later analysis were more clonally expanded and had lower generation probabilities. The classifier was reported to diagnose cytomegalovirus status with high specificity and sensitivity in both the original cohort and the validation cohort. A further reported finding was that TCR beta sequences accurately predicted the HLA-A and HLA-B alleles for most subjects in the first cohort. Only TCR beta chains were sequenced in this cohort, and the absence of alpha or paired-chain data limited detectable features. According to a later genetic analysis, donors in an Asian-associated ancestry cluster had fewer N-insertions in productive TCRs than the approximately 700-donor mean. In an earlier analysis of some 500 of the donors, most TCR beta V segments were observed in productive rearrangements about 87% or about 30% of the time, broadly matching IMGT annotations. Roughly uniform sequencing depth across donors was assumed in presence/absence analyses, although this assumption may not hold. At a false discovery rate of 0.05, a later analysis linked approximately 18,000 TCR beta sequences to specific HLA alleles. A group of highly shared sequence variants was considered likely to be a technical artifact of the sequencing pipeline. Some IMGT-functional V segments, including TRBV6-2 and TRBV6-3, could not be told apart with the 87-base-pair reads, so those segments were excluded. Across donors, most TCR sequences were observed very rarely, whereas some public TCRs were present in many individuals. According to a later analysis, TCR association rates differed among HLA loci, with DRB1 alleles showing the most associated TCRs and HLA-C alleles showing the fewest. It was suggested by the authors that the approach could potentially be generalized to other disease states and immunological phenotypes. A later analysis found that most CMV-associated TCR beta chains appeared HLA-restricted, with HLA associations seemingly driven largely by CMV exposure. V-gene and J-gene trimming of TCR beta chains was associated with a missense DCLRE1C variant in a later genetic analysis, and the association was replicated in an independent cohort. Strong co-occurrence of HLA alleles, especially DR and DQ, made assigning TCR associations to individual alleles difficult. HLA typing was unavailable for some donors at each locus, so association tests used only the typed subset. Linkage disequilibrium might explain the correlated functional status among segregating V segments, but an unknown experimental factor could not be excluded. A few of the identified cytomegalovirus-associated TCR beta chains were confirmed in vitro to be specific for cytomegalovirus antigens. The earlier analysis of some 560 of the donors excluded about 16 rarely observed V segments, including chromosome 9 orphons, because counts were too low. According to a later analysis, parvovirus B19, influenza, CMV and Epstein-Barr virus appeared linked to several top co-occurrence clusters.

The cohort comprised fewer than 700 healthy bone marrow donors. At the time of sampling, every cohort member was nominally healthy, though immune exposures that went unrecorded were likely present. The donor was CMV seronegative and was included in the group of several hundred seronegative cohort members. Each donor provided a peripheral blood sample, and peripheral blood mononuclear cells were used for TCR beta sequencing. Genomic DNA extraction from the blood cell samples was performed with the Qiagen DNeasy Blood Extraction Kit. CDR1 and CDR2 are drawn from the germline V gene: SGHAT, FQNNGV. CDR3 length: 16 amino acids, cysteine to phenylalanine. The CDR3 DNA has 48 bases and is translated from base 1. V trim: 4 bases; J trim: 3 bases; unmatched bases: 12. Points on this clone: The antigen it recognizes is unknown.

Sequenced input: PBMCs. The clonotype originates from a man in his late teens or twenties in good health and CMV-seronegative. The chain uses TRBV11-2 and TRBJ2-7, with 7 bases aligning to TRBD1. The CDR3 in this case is CASSYRTGKGSYEQYF. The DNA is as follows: TGTGCCAGCAGCTATCGGACAGGCAAAGGAAGCTACGAGCAGTACTTC.